The 24 T cell receptor beta chains below come from one sample, sequenced in a study of cytomegalovirus exposure and HLA in healthy donors. PCR used 60 Vbeta primers and 13 Jbeta primers. Profiling relied on immunoSEQ multiplex PCR, and the TCRdb table lists in-frame clones only, not all of them. The data show 75,000 to 80,000 clones, 78% seen once. The sequencing input was PBMCs. The source of these receptors is a woman aged 40 to 55 in good health and CMV-seropositive.

This clone was counted a few times. The CDR3 region has the DNA TGCGCCAGCAGCCTGCCGCCAGGGGGCGCCGGATCTGAAGCTTTCTTT. Its translation: CASSLPPGGAGSEAFF. The chain carries TRBV5-1 and TRBJ1-1, with TRBD1 matching over 8 bases. The germline gives CDR1 SGHRS, CDR2 YFSETQ. The CDR3 has 16 amino acids. The junction had 14 bases not matched to a gene; V was cut back by 4 bases and J by 6 bases. Supplemented by reference TRBV5-1 and TRBJ1-1, the full variable domain reads KAGVTQTPRYLIKTRGQQVTLSCSPISGHRSVSWYQQTPGQGLQFLFEYFSETQRNKGNFPGRFSGRQFSNSRSEMNVSTLELGDSALYLCASSLPPGGAGSEAFFGQGTRLTVV.

The V call is TRBV18, the J call TRBJ1-6; a possible D gene is TRBD1 (6 bases). Deletions cut 5 bases from V and 0 bases from J, with 11 bases between. Germline CDR1 is KGHSH and CDR2 is LQKENI. This CDR3 is 16 amino acids long. CDR3 DNA sequence: TGTGCCAGCTCATCGGGCAGGGGCTCCTATAATTCACCCCTCCACTTT. It specifies CASSSGRGSYNSPLHF.

CDR3: CASSMRLAGLTDTQYF. The CDR3 region has the DNA TGTGCCAGTAGTATGAGACTAGCGGGGCTCACAGATACGCAGTATTTT. The chain links TRBV19 to TRBJ2-3; TRBD2 aligns across 11 bases. The germline V gene has CDR1 LNHDA and CDR2 SQIVND (reference sequence). The CDR3 loop spans 16 amino acids. Trimming removed 3 bases from V and 2 bases from J; junction bases left unmatched: 4.

The rearrangement uses TRBV7-8 and TRBJ2-7, with D unresolved. The V end lost 2 bases, the J end lost 5 bases, and 16 bases lay between the germline ends. The CDR3 runs 15 residues. The germline gives CDR1 SGHVS, CDR2 FQNEAQ. In DNA, the CDR3 is TGTGCCAGCAGCTTATGGGCAGAAACGTCCCACGAGCAGTACTTC. Translated, it gives CASSLWAETSHEQYF.

The gene calls are TRBV19 and TRBJ2-7; no reliable D call. Trimming cost V 2 bases and J 1 base, with 6 bases left between them. The CDR3 has 13 residues. Germline V gene lookup returns CDR1 LNHDA and CDR2 SQIVND (reference sequence). As DNA, the CDR3 is TGTGCCAGTAGTATAACAGATTCCTACGAGCAGTACTTC. It translates to CASSITDSYEQYF.

CDR3 nucleotide sequence: TGTGCCAGCAGTTTATCCCAGGGTAGCACAGATACGCAGTATTTT. It encodes CASSLSQGSTDTQYF. The chain combines TRBV27 with TRBJ2-3, with D possibly being TRBD1 (5 bases). Germline CDR1 MNHEY, CDR2 SMNVEV (reference sequence). This CDR3 is built from 15 residues. Trimming took 0 bases from V and 0 from J, leaving 7 bases between them.

This clone was recorded once. V and J are TRBV5-6 and TRBJ2-5; D is perhaps TRBD2 (5 bases). The germline CDR1 and CDR2 sequences are SGHDT and YYEEEE. The CDR3 has 15 residues. Trimming took 0 bases from V and 2 from J, leaving 11 bases between them. CDR3 sequence reads: CASSLGSGAQETQYF. The CDR3 nucleotides read TGTGCCAGCAGCTTGGGGAGCGGCGCGCAAGAGACCCAGTACTTC.

The V call is TRBV7-2, the J call TRBJ1-2; D is unclear. V dropped 0 bases and J dropped 2 bases, with 19 bases sitting between them. Germline V gives CDR1 SGHTA, CDR2 FQGNSA. The CDR3 has 18 amino acids. The CDR3: CASSLARPFGSGNYGYTF. As DNA, the CDR3 is TGTGCCAGCAGCTTAGCGCGGCCGTTTGGGTCCGGCAACTATGGCTACACCTTC. The full variable domain, completed using reference TRBV7-2 and TRBJ1-2, is GAGVSQSPSNKVTEKGKDVELRCDPISGHTALYWYRQSLGQGLEFLIYFQGNSAPDKSGLPSDRFSAERTGGSVSTLTIQRTQQEDSAVYLCASSLARPFGSGNYGYTFGSGTRLTVV.

This sequence joins TRBV18 and TRBJ1-2; D is possibly TRBD1 (6 bases). Trimming took off 3 bases at V and 8 bases at J, with 10 bases between the two ends. The CDR3 sequence is 12 residues long. CDR1 and CDR2 from the germline V gene are KGHSH and LQKENI. The CDR3 bases are TGTGCCAGCTCACCTCCGACAGGCGGCTACACCTTC. Its protein product is CASSPPTGGYTF.

The V gene is TRBV10-3, the J gene TRBJ1-5; TRBD1 is a possible D gene (6 bases). With 2 bases removed from V and 9 bases from J, the gap between germline ends came to 20 bases. The V gene's germline CDR1 is ENHRY and CDR2 SYGVKD. This CDR3 contains 16 residues. This CDR3 reads CAISERTVGLSGPQHF. The DNA of the CDR3 is TGTGCCATCAGTGAGAGGACAGTAGGTTTATCGGGGCCCCAGCATTTT.

The V gene is TRBV7-2, the J gene TRBJ2-7; TRBD2 aligns across 11 bases. Germline assignment: CDR1 SGHTA and CDR2 FQGNSA. Trimming removed 4 bases from V and 5 bases from J; junction bases left unmatched: 7. This CDR3 is built from 15 residues. Here the CDR3 reads CASSSGTSGLHEQYF. The CDR3 DNA is TGTGCCAGCAGCTCGGGGACTAGCGGTCTACACGAGCAGTACTTC.

The table lists this clone with a few counts. The chain couples TRBV19 to TRBJ2-7; 9 positions match TRBD1. V lost 10 bases and J lost 3; bases outside the gene matches: 10. The CDR3 totals 14 residues. CDR1 LNHDA and CDR2 SQIVND come from the germline V gene (reference sequence). CDR3 nucleotides: TGTGCCACTAGACCGGGGGACAGGGTCTACGAGCAGTACTTC. It translates to CATRPGDRVYEQYF.

The chain couples TRBV28 to TRBJ1-5; perhaps TRBD1 as D (6 bases). The CDR3 is 16 amino acids. CDR1 is MDHEN and CDR2 is SYDVKM in the germline V gene. V lost 6 bases to trimming and J lost 6 bases, with 21 bases between them. The CDR3 region has the DNA TGTGCCAGCAGACCGCTACAGGGTGCCTCCCCTCAGCCCCAGCATTTT. Its translation: CASRPLQGASPQPQHF.

Remarks on this clone: The junction departs from germline at one end; a sequencing error may be responsible. Other DNA sequences in the sample encode the same CDR3. The chain carries TRBV11-2 and TRBJ2-5, with D tentatively TRBD1 (6 bases). Germline V gene data show CDR1 as SGHAT and CDR2 as FQNNGV. The CDR3 length is 13 residues. The CDR3 DNA follows: TGTGCCAGCAGTTTAGAACTAGGGGGGACCCAGTACTTC. The encoded protein is CASSLELGGTQYF.

Written as DNA, the CDR3 is TGTGCCAGCAGGACAGGGGTCGAGACCCAGTACTTC. Residues: CASRTGVETQYF. The chain carries TRBV7-9 and TRBJ2-5; 8 positions match TRBD1. The CDR3 is made up of 12 amino acids. CDR1 SEHNR and CDR2 FQNEAQ come from the germline V gene (reference sequence). After removal of 6 bases from V and 5 bases from J, the junction contained 2 bases not matched to a gene.

The gene calls are TRBV4-1 and TRBJ2-2, with D perhaps TRBD2 (6 bases). Trimming took off 1 base at V and 4 bases at J, with 10 bases between the two ends. Germline CDR1 reads MGHRA; CDR2 reads YSYEKL. This CDR3 is 15 amino acids long. The CDR3 bases are TGCGCCAGCAGCCAAGGTGGGACTGGCACCGGGGAGCTGTTTTTT. Its protein is CASSQGGTGTGELFF.

The chain carries TRBV13 and TRBJ2-5, with 10 positions matching TRBD1. Germline CDR1 PRHDT, CDR2 FYEKMQ (reference sequence). V shed 6 bases and J 3 bases; nucleotides not matched to a gene: 13. The CDR3 consists of 17 residues. In nucleotides, the CDR3 is TGTGCCAGCAGTCACCGGGACAGGGGTGATGGGAAAGAGACCCAGTACTTC. Its translation is CASSHRDRGDGKETQYF.

The chain combines TRBV2 with TRBJ1-4; D may be TRBD1 (5 bases). The germline V gene encodes CDR1 SNHLY and CDR2 FYNNEI. V lost 6 bases and J lost 3, with 5 bases in between. This CDR3 comprises 12 residues. Here the CDR3 reads CASRTANEKLFF. CDR3 bases: TGTGCCAGCAGGACAGCTAATGAAAAACTGTTTTTT. The whole variable domain, remainder taken from reference TRBV2 and TRBJ1-4, is EPEVTQTPSHQVTQMGQEVILRCVPISNHLYFYWYRQILGQKVEFLVSFYNNEISEKSEIFDDQFSVERPDGSNFTLKIRSTKLEDSAMYFCASRTANEKLFFGSGTQLSVL.

CDR3 in amino acids: CASRRLWGGASNTGELFF. The CDR3 bases are TGTGCCAGCAGACGCCTTTGGGGGGGCGCCTCGAACACCGGGGAGCTGTTTTTT. The rearrangement uses TRBV28 and TRBJ2-2; possibly TRBD2 for D (7 bases). Germline CDR1 is MDHEN and CDR2 is SYDVKM. CDR3 length equals 18 residues. With 6 bases removed from V and 0 bases from J, the gap between germline ends came to 20 bases.

This chain links TRBV6-5 with TRBJ2-7, with D perhaps TRBD1 (6 bases). CDR1 is MNHEY, CDR2 SVGAGI, per germline. There are 13 residues in the CDR3. V lost 5 bases and J lost 5, with 13 bases in between. The chain's CDR3 is CASSGGRGHEQYF. The CDR3 DNA sequence: TGTGCCAGCAGTGGGGGCAGGGGCCACGAGCAGTACTTC.

Only a few counts were recorded for this clone. The V gene is TRBV15, the J gene TRBJ2-3; 10 nucleotides align to TRBD2. V dropped 1 base and J dropped 2; count of bases not matched to a gene: 9. The length of the CDR3 is 18 residues. Germline lookup yields CDR1 LNHNV and CDR2 YYDKDF (reference sequence). The CDR3 nucleotides are TGTGCCACCAGCAGAGTTCGGGGAGCGGGGGGGAACACAGATACGCAGTATTTT. It codes for CATSRVRGAGGNTDTQYF.

The V call is TRBV7-3, the J call TRBJ1-2, with 7 bases matching TRBD1. The CDR3 has 15 residues. Germline V gene sequence: CDR1 SGHTA, CDR2 FQGTGA. J was trimmed by 5 bases and V by 1 base; bases with no gene match: 7. The CDR3 nucleotides read TGTGCCAGCAGCTTAATGCAGGTACAGGGGTATGGCTACACCTTC. Translated, it gives CASSLMQVQGYGYTF.

CDR3 protein: CAWPRLPPLGTGEGPQHF. The CDR3 nucleotides read TGTGCCTGGCCACGTTTGCCGCCGCTCGGGACAGGGGAAGGGCCCCAGCATTTT. The chain uses TRBV30 and TRBJ1-5, with TRBD1 matching 10 bases. The V segment lost 5 bases and the J segment 9 bases; nucleotides outside the gene matches: 22. The CDR3 has 18 amino acids. Germline V lookup: CDR1 GTSNPN, CDR2 SVGIG (reference sequence).

The chain carries TRBV19 and TRBJ1-1; maybe TRBD1 (6 bases). Germline V lookup: CDR1 LNHDA, CDR2 SQIVND (reference sequence). V was shortened by 6 bases and J by 4 bases, with 12 bases between the two germline ends. The length of the CDR3 is 13 residues. The CDR3 nucleotides are TGTGCCAGTAGCCCCGGGACAACCACTGAAGCTTTCTTT. Its protein is CASSPGTTTEAFF.